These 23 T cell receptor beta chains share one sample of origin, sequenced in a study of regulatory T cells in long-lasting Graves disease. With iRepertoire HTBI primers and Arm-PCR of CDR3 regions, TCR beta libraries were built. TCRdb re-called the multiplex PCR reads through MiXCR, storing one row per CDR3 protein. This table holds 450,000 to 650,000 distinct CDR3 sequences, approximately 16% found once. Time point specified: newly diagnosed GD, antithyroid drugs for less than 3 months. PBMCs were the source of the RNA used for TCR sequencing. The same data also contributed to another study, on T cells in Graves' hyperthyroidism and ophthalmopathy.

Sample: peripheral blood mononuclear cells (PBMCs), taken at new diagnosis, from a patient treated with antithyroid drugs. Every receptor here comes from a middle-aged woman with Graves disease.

This chain's CDR3 is CASKPVGAGETQYF. In DNA form, the CDR3 reads TGTGCCAGCAAGCCGGTTGGGGCAGGAGAGACCCAGTACTTC. The rearrangement joins TRBV6-1 to TRBJ2-5; the D gene is possibly TRBD1 (5 bases). V was clipped by 7 bases and J by 4 bases, with 16 bases between them. This CDR3 region has 14 residues. CDR1 and CDR2 from the germline V gene are MNHNS and SASEGT.

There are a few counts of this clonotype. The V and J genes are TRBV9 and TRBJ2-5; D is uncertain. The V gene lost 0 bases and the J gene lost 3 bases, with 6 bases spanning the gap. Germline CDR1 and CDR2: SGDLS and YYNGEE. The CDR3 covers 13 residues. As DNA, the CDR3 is TGTGCCAGCAGCGTAGGTACAGAAGAGACCCAGTACTTC. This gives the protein CASSVGTEETQYF.

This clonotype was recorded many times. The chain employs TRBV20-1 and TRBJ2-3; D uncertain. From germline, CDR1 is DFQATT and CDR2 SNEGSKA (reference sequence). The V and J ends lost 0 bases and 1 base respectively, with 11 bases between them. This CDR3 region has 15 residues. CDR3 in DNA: TGCAGTGCTAGAGATAGCCAGTTCGGCACAGATACGCAGTATTTT. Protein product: CSARDSQFGTDTQYF.

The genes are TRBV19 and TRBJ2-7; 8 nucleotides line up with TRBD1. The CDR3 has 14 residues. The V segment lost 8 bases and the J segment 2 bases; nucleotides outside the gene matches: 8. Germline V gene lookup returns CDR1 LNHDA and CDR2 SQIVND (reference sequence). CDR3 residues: CASGTGTGPYEQYF. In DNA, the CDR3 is TGTGCCAGTGGCACGGGGACAGGTCCCTACGAGCAGTACTTC.

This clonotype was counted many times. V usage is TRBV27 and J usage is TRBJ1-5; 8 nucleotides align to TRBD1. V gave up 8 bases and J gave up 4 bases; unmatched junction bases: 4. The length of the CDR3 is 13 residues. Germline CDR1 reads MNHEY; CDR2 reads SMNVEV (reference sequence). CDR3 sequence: CASQTGVNQPQHF. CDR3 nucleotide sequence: TGTGCCAGCCAGACAGGGGTAAATCAGCCCCAGCATTTT.

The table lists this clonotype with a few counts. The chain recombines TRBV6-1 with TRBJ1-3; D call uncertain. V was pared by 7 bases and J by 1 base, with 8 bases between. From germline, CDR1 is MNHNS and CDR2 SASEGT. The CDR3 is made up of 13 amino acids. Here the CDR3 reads CASKQYSGNTIYF. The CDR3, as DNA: TGTGCCAGCAAACAGTATTCTGGAAACACCATATATTTT.

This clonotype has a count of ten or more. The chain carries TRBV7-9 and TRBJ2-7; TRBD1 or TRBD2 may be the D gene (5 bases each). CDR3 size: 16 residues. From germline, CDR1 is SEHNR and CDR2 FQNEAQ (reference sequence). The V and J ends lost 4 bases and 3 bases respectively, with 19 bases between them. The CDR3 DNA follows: TGTGCCAGCAGCTCGTCGGTAGGGACCCCCAGCTACGAGCAGTACTTC. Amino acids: CASSSSVGTPSYEQYF.

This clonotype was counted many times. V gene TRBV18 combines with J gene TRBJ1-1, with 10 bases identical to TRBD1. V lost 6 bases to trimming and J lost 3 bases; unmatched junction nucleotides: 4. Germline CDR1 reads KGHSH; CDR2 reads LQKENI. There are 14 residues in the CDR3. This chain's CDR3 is CASSHGQGDTEAFF. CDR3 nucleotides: TGTGCCAGCTCCCACGGACAGGGGGACACTGAAGCTTTCTTT.

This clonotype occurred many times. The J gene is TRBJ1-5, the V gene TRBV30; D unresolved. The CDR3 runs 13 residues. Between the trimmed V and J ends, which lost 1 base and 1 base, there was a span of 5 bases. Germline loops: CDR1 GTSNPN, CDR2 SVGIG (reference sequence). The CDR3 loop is CAWSGGSNQPQHF. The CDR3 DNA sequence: TGTGCCTGGAGTGGTGGAAGCAATCAGCCCCAGCATTTT.

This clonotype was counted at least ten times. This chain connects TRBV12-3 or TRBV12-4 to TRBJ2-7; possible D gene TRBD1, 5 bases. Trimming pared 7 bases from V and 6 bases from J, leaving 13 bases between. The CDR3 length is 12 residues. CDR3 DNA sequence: TGTGCCAGCAACTCAAGGGGTATCGAGCAGTACTTC. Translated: CASNSRGIEQYF.

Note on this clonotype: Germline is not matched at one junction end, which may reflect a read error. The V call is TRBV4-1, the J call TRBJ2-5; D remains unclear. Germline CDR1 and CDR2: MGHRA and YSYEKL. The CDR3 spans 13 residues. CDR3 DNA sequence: TGTGCCAGCAGCCAGAGCCCCATAGAGACCCAGTACTTC. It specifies CASSQSPIETQYF.

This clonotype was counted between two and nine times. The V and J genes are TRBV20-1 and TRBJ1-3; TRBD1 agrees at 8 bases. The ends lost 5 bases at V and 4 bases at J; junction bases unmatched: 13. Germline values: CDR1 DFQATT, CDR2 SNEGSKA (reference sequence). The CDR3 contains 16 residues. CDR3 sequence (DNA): TGCAGTGCTGAAGATCAGGGGGCGCCGAAAGGAAACACCATATATTTT. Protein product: CSAEDQGAPKGNTIYF.

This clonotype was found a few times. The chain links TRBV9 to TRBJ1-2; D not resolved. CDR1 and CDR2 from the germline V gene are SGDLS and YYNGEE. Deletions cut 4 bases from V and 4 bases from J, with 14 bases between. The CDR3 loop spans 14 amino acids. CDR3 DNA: TGTGCCAGCAGCCTTCAGGCCGAATTCTATGGCTACACCTTC. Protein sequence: CASSLQAEFYGYTF. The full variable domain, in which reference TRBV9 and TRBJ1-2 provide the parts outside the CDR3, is DSGVTQTPKHLITATGQRVTLRCSPRSGDLSVYWYQQSLDQGLQFLIQYYNGEERAKGNILERFSAQQFPDLHSELNLSSLELGDSALYFCASSLQAEFYGYTFGSGTRLTVV.

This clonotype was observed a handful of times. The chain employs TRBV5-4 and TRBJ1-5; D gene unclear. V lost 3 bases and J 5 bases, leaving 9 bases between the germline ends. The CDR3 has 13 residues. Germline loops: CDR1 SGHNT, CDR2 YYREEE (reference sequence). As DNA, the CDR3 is TGTGCCAGCAGCTGGGATCGGGATCAGCCCCAGCATTTT. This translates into CASSWDRDQPQHF. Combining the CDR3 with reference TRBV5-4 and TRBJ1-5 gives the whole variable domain ETGVTQSPTHLIKTRGQQVTLRCSSQSGHNTVSWYQQALGQGPQFIFQYYREEENGRGNFPPRFSGLQFPNYSSELNVNALELDDSALYLCASSWDRDQPQHFGDGTRLSIL.

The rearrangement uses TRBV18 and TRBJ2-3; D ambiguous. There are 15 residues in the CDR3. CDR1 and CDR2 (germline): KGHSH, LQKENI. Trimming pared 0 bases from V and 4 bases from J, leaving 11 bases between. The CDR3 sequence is CASSPPGLRADTQYF. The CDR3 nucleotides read TGTGCCAGCTCACCACCGGGCCTGAGAGCAGATACGCAGTATTTT.

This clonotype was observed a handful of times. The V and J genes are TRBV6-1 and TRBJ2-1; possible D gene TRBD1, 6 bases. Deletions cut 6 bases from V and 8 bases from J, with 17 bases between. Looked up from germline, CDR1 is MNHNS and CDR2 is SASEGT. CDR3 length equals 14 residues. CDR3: CASRMGAVRDEQFF. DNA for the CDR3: TGTGCCAGCAGAATGGGGGCAGTTCGAGATGAGCAGTTCTTC.

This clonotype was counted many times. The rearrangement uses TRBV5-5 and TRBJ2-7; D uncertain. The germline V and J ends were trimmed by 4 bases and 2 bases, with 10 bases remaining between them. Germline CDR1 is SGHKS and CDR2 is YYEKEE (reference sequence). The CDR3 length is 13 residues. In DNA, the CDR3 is TGTGCCAGCAGCACCGCCCTACCCTACGAGCAGTACTTC. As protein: CASSTALPYEQYF.

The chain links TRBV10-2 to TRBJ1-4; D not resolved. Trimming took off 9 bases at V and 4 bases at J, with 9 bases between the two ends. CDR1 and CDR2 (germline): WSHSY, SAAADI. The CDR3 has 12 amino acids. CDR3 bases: TGCGCCAGTAGAGAACATAATGAAAAACTGTTTTTT. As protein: CASREHNEKLFF.

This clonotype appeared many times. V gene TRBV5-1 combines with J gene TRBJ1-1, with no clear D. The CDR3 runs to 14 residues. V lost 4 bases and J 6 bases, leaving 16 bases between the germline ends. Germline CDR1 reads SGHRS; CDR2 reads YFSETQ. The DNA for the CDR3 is TGCGCCAGCAGCCTGGGTCGCTTAGGTGCTGAAGCTTTCTTT. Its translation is CASSLGRLGAEAFF.

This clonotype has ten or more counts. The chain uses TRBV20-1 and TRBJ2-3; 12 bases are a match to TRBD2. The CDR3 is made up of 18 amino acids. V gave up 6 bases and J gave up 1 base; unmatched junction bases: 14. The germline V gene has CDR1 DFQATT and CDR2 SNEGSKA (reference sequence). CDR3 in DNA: TGCAGTGCCGCCCCTACTAGCGGGGGGAACCTACGCACAGATACGCAGTATTTT. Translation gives CSAAPTSGGNLRTDTQYF.

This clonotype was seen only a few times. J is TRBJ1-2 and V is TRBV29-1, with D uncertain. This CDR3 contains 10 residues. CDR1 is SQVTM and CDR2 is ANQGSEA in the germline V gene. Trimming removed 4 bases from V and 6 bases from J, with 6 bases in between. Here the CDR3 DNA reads TGCAGCGTTGCTGGGAATGGCTACACCTTC. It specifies CSVAGNGYTF. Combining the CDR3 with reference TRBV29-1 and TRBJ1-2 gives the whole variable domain SAVISQKPSRDICQRGTSLTIQCQVDSQVTMMFWYRQQPGQSLTLIATANQGSEATYESGFVIDKFPISRPNLTFSTLTVSNMSPEDSSIYLCSVAGNGYTFGSGTRLTVV.

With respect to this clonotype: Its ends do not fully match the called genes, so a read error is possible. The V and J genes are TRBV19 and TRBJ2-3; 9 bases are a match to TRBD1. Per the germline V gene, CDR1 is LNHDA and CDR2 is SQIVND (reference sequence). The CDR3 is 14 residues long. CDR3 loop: CACSHRGQENTQYF. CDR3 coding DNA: TGTGCCTGTAGTCACAGGGGGCAGGAAAATACGCAGTATTTT.

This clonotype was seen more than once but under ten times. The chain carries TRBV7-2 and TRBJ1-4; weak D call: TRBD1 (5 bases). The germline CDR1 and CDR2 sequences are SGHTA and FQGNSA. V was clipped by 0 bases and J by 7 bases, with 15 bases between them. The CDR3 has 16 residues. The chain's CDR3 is CASSLAKASGREKLFF. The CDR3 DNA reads TGTGCCAGCAGCTTAGCGAAGGCGTCAGGGCGTGAAAAACTGTTTTTT.